The clone carrying this T cell receptor beta chain was detected a few times. Its antigen is not identified. The sample is drawn from a study of blood T cells in healthy people across ages. Turning to the study itself: T cells yielded about one barcoded beta molecule per two cells through template switching. Findings and limits, study-wide: It was found that TCR beta diversity correlated strongly with the percentage of naive T cells.

The CDR3 is 14 residues long. The germline gives CDR1 MNHNS, CDR2 SASEGT. Trimming took off 7 bases at V and 1 base at J, with 13 bases between the two ends. For the second PCR, which ran for 7 to 11 cycles, a sample-barcoded 5' primer and a J-beta primer mix were used. All cDNA molecules were each tagged by a template-switch adaptor with 12 random nucleotides. TCRdb recomputed calls from the 5' RACE reads with MiXCR, one row per CDR3 protein. The sample contains around 1,500,000 distinct CDR3 sequences, 42% of which appear only once. The TCR originated in a woman aged 18 to 35 in good health. The chain uses TRBV6-1 and TRBJ1-1, with no clear D. Sequencing was performed on blood. The CDR3 DNA sequence: TGTGCCAGCACTCACCCAAATCGGAACACTGAAGCTTTCTTT. Its protein product is CASTHPNRNTEAFF.